These T cell receptor beta chains were read from a single sample in a study of T cell responses to AZD1222 COVID-19 vaccine. The data were produced by immunoSEQ multiplex PCR, yet TCRdb's version contains in-frame clones alone and is incomplete. This sample has approximately 100,000 clones, with roughly nine tenths found just once. This specimen consisted of peripheral blood, obtained on day 0 of AZD1222 vaccination. These receptors originate from an adult in good health. Both conserved end residues are part of each CDR3. The D gene is left open where the match is weak. Some rows have no size entry. The others give once, few or many, or a class for an expanded clone.

d_call j_call v_call clone_size cdr3_nt cdr3_aa
- TRBJ2-2 TRBV19 - TGTGCCAGTAGTTCAGGCCCAGGGATCGGGGAGCTGTTTTTT CASSSGPGIGELFF
TRBD2 TRBJ2-3 TRBV2 - TGTGCCAGCAACGAAAGGCCTAGCGGGGGGTATACGCAGTATTTT CASNERPSGGYTQYF
- TRBJ1-1 TRBV10-3 - TGTGCCATCAGGACCGCAGGGACTGAAGCTTTCTTT CAIRTAGTEAFF
- TRBJ1-2 TRBV7-8 - TGTGCCAGCAGCCACCCCGGGCCGCACTATGGCTACACCTTC CASSHPGPHYGYTF
TRBD1 TRBJ1-2 TRBV11-3 - TGTGCCAGCAGCCTGGGACAGGGGAACTATGGCTACACCTTC CASSLGQGNYGYTF
TRBD2 TRBJ2-4 TRBV28 - TGTGCCAGCAGTTCTGGCGGGGGACTAGCCAAAAACATTCAGTACTTC CASSSGGGLAKNIQYF
TRBD1 TRBJ1-5 TRBV6-5 - TGTGCCAGCAGGCCCCGGGACAGCCGCAATCAGCCCCAGCATTTT CASRPRDSRNQPQHF
- TRBJ1-1 TRBV7-2 - TGTGCCAGCAGCTTAGGGATGTATTTGGGCACTGAAGCTTTCTTT CASSLGMYLGTEAFF
TRBD1 TRBJ2-1 TRBV19 - TGTGCCAGTAGCCTACAGGGGGCTTCCTACAATGAGCAGTTCTTC CASSLQGASYNEQFF
- TRBJ2-5 TRBV27 - TGTGCCAGCAAGGGAATCGACCAAGAGACCCAGTACTTC CASKGIDQETQYF
- TRBJ1-6 TRBV5-4 - TGTGCCAGCACCCTTGGGGGGGCTTCACCCCTCCACTTT CASTLGGASPLHF
- TRBJ2-1 TRBV4-1 - TGCGCCAGCAGCCATGTAGGCCGCAGCTCCTACAATGAGCAGTTCTTC CASSHVGRSSYNEQFF
TRBD1 TRBJ1-4 TRBV6-5 - TGTGCCAGCAGTCGGACAGGGGAGGATGAAAAACTGTTTTTT CASSRTGEDEKLFF
- TRBJ2-3 TRBV9 - TGTGCCAGCAGCGTGGCCTCAGAGTGGGCAGATACGCAGTATTTT CASSVASEWADTQYF
- TRBJ1-4 TRBV2 - TGTGCCAGCAGTGAAGCGCTCACATATTTAGCTCCGGCAACTAATGAAAAACTGTTTTTT CASSEALTYLAPATNEKLFF
- TRBJ2-7 TRBV2 - TGTGCCAGCAGTCGACAGCCGCCGGGCGAGCAGTACTTC CASSRQPPGEQYF
- TRBJ1-2 TRBV5-4 - TGTGCCAGCAGCCCGCCCGGGGCGGCTGGCTATGGCTACACCTTC CASSPPGAAGYGYTF
TRBD1 TRBJ2-7 TRBV29-1 - TGCAGCGCCCTAGGGGGCGACAGGGGGAATCCCTACGAGCAGTACTTC CSALGGDRGNPYEQYF
- TRBJ1-5 TRBV5-5 - TGTGCCAGCAGCCCTTCCCCAGGTAGCAATCAGCCCCAGCATTTT CASSPSPGSNQPQHF
TRBD1 TRBJ1-2 TRBV4-1 - TGCGCCAGCAGCCAGGGGACAGGCTCCTATGGCTACACCTTC CASSQGTGSYGYTF
TRBD1 TRBJ1-6 TRBV9 - TGTGCCAGCAGCGCAGGAGGGACAGGGCATAATTCACCCCTCCACTTT CASSAGGTGHNSPLHF
- TRBJ1-2 TRBV19 - TGTGCCAGTAGTATGAATTCTAGGGGCTACACCTTC CASSMNSRGYTF
- TRBJ1-2 TRBV6-5 - TGTGCCAGCAGTTACGAGGATAACTATGGCTACACCTTC CASSYEDNYGYTF
- TRBJ2-7 TRBV11-3 - TGTGCCAGCAGCTTTGGCGGACCCCCAGTAGCCTACGAGCAGTACTTC CASSFGGPPVAYEQYF
- TRBJ1-2 TRBV27 - TGTGCCAGCAAGACGGACGGTTTGGGTTGGGGTGGCTACACCTTC CASKTDGLGWGGYTF
- TRBJ2-7 TRBV6-5 - TGTGCCAGCAGCTGGGGACGGGGTACCTACGAGCAGTACTTC CASSWGRGTYEQYF
- TRBJ1-1 TRBV27 many TGTGCCAGCAGTTTAAGCAAGGGTTCCACTGAAGCTTTCTTT CASSLSKGSTEAFF
TRBD2 TRBJ2-3 TRBV3-1/TRBV3-2 - TGTGCCAGCAGCCAAGCCCCGGGACTAGCGGGAGGGCCACTAGATACGCAGTATTTT CASSQAPGLAGGPLDTQYF
- TRBJ1-5 TRBV30 - TGTGCCTGGAGTAGGGTTACTGACAATCAGCCCCAGCATTTT CAWSRVTDNQPQHF
TRBD1 TRBJ2-4 TRBV6-4 - TGTGCCAGCAGTGACTCACTGACAGGGAACATTCAGTACTTC CASSDSLTGNIQYF
- TRBJ1-6 TRBV5-4 - TGTGCCAGCAGCGCGGGGAATTCACCCCTCCACTTT CASSAGNSPLHF
TRBD1 TRBJ1-2 TRBV11-3 - TGTGCCAGCAGCACCCCCGGGACAGTCAATTATGGCTACACCTTC CASSTPGTVNYGYTF
TRBD2 TRBJ2-5 TRBV27 - TGTGCCAGCAGTTTAAGGGCTAGCGGGGTCCAAGAGACCCAGTACTTC CASSLRASGVQETQYF
- TRBJ2-2 TRBV6-5 - TGTGCCAGCAGTTACGGGCAGGGGAACACCGGGGAGCTGTTTTTT CASSYGQGNTGELFF
TRBD2 TRBJ2-3 TRBV24-1 once TGTGCCACCAGTGGTGGGACTAGCGGGGGGGCGGATACGCAGTATTTT CATSGGTSGGADTQYF
TRBD2 TRBJ2-3 TRBV9 - TGTGCCAGCAGCGTAGCTTACGCCTCGCGGGGGGGCACAGATACGCAGTATTTT CASSVAYASRGGTDTQYF
TRBD2 TRBJ2-1 TRBV5-1 - TGCGCCAGCAGCGAACTAGCGGGGGAAAATGAGCAGTTCTTC CASSELAGENEQFF
- TRBJ1-1 TRBV29-1 - TGCAGCGTACCTACCGGGACAACGAACACTGAAGCTTTCTTT CSVPTGTTNTEAFF
- TRBJ1-1 TRBV6-5 - TGTGCCAGCAGGGGGGGGGCTTTCGAAGCTTTCTTT CASRGGAFEAFF
- TRBJ2-3 TRBV14 - TGTGCCAGCAGCCAAGTGGGTGACATACGTAATACGCAGTATTTT CASSQVGDIRNTQYF
TRBD2 TRBJ2-3 TRBV12-5 - TGTGCTAGTGGTTTGTCCGGGAGGGCAGATACGCAGTATTTT CASGLSGRADTQYF
- TRBJ2-3 TRBV3-1/TRBV3-2 - TGTGCCAGCAGCCGTGATCTTAACACAGATACGCAGTATTTT CASSRDLNTDTQYF
- TRBJ1-6 TRBV7-2 once TGTGCCAGCAGCTCGAGGAGCTCCTATAATTCACCCCTCCACTTT CASSSRSSYNSPLHF
- TRBJ2-5 TRBV5-1 few TGCGCCAGCAGCTACCAGTCGTTAGTAGAGACCCAGTACTTC CASSYQSLVETQYF
TRBD2 TRBJ2-7 TRBV28 once TGTGCCAGCAGTTTACCAGGGACTAGTGGTGAGCAGTACTTC CASSLPGTSGEQYF
- TRBJ1-5 TRBV7-2 many TGTGCCAGCAGCCCAGGATGGGGTCGAGGCGAGAGCAATCAGCCCCAGCATTTT CASSPGWGRGESNQPQHF
- TRBJ2-5 TRBV4-1 - TGCGCCAGCAGCCACCCCGAGATGGTGGAGGAGGAGACCCAGTACTTC CASSHPEMVEEETQYF
- TRBJ2-7 TRBV12-5 - TGTGCTAGTGGTTTATGGACACTTTCCTACGAGCAGTACTTC CASGLWTLSYEQYF
- TRBJ1-1 TRBV4-1 once TGCGCCAGCAGCCAAGCAGCGAACACTGAAGCTTTCTTT CASSQAANTEAFF
- TRBJ1-2 TRBV20-1 - TGCAGTGCTAGTCTGCGTTTTATCTACCGCGCCGGCTCTTATTATAGATATGGCTACACCTTC CSASLRFIYRAGSYYRYGYTF
- TRBJ1-3 TRBV3-1/TRBV3-2 - TGTGCCAGCAGCCAAGATATACAGGGAGGAAACACCATATATTTT CASSQDIQGGNTIYF
- TRBJ2-5 TRBV18 - TGTGCCAGCTTCCCCGGGTCAGGAGAGACCCAGTACTTC CASFPGSGETQYF
- TRBJ1-2 TRBV5-1 - TGCGCCAGCAGCTTGGATTTTTTCGGCCCCAACTATGGCTACACCTTC CASSLDFFGPNYGYTF
TRBD1 TRBJ1-4 TRBV19 once TGTGCGTACCCACCCCAGGGGGCCGCTAATGAAAAACTGTTTTTT CAYPPQGAANEKLFF
- TRBJ1-5 TRBV6-5 - TGTGCCAGCAGATCTCACAGCAATCAGCCCCAGCATTTT CASRSHSNQPQHF
- TRBJ2-2 TRBV24-1 few TGTGCCACCAGTGATCCGGGACGGGGATACACCGGGGAGCTGTTTTTT CATSDPGRGYTGELFF
- TRBJ2-3 TRBV5-1 - TGCGCCAGCAGCTTGGACAGGGGCACAGATACGCAGTATTTT CASSLDRGTDTQYF
- TRBJ2-7 TRBV19 - TGTGCCAGTAGTCCGCGAACGGGAACCTACGAGCAGTACTTC CASSPRTGTYEQYF
- TRBJ1-5 TRBV6-1 - TGTGCCAGCAGTGCCCACTTTAACTTGGATAGCAATCAGCCCCAGCATTTT CASSAHFNLDSNQPQHF